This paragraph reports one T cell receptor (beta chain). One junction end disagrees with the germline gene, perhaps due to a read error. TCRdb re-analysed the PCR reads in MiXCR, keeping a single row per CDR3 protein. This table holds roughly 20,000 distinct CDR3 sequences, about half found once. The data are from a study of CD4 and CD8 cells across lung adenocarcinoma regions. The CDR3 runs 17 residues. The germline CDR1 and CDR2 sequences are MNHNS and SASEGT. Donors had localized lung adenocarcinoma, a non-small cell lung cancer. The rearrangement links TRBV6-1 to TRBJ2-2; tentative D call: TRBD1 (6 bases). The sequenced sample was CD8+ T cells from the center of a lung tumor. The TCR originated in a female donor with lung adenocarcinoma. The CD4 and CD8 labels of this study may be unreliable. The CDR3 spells CASSDPLKAGSTGTLYF. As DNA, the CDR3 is TGTGCCAGCAGTGATCCACTCAAGGCTGGCAGCACAGGGACGCTGTATTTT.